This T cell receptor (beta chain) was identified during a study of T cells after yellow fever vaccination. Broader study findings: At 95% to 98% for CD4 and just over 85% for CD8, most primary-vaccination clones showed up again after the booster. On re-exposure, the response was weaker but peaked faster, at day 5 versus 15.

Turning to this clonotype: Its target is not known.

Template switching with 5'RACE generated the TCR cDNA and added a universal primer site and UMIs. TCRdb fed the 5' RACE reads into MiXCR, producing one record per CDR3 protein. The sample includes a few hundred thousand distinct CDR3 sequences, roughly an eighth of them seen just once. This material consisted of CD4+ T cells sorted from PBMCs, taken 15 days after the yellow fever booster vaccination. This receptor was taken from a man younger than 35 who received the YFV17D yellow fever vaccine.

DNA for the CDR3: TGCGCCAGCAGCCCGGACAGTCTAGGACAGCCCCAGCATTTT. Amino acids: CASSPDSLGQPQHF. The V call is TRBV5-1, the J call TRBJ1-5; the D gene is possibly TRBD1 (6 bases). This CDR3 is built from 14 residues. The V gene's germline CDR1 is SGHRS and CDR2 YFSETQ. With 4 bases removed from V and 7 bases from J, the gap between germline ends came to 15 bases.